This TCR beta chain derives from a study of Ad26.COV2.S vaccination and SARS-CoV-2 variants. Treatment denoted: over 15 received Ad26.COV2.S at low or high dose, single or two shots; several received placebo; per-sample allocation not given. Day 63 following the first vaccine or placebo injection was when the samples were taken. Method: immunoSEQ multiplex PCR; TCRdb's copy keeps in-frame clones and lacks some. This table has over 300,000 clones, 80% to 90% appearing once. The CDR3 consists of 15 residues. Germline V gene lookup returns CDR1 MNHNY and CDR2 SVGAGI (reference sequence). J was trimmed by 7 bases and V by 1 base; bases with no gene match: 6.

The input for sequencing was peripheral blood, taken in a trial of Ad26.COV2.S vaccine versus placebo. V gene TRBV6-6 combines with J gene TRBJ1-5; 8 bases are shared with TRBD1. This TCR came from a person between 18 and 65 years old who received the Ad26.COV2.S COVID-19 vaccine or a placebo. The CDR3 DNA follows: TGTGCCAGCAGTTACTTCAGGGGGCGCGGACAGCCCCAGCATTTT. Protein: CASSYFRGRGQPQHF.